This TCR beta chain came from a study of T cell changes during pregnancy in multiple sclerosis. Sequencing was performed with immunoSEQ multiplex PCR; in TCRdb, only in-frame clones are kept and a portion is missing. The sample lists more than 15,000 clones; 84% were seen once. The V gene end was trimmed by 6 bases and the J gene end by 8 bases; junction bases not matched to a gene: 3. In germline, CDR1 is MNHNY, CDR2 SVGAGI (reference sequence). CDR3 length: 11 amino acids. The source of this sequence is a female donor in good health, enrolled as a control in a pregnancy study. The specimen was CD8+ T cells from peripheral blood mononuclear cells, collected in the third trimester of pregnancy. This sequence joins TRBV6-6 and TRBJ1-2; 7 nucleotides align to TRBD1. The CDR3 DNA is TGTGCCAGCAGAAAGGGGGCCGGCTACACCTTC. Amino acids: CASRKGAGYTF.